The table lists the clone carrying this TCR beta chain with a few counts. Its antigen is unidentified. Other DNA sequences within the sample encode an identical CDR3. The CDR3 runs to 13 residues. Trimming left V 0 bases short and J 1 base short, with 0 bases between. Germline V gene lookup returns CDR1 MNHEY and CDR2 SVGAGI. The sample is drawn from a study of T cells in placental villitis. Study conclusions and caveats: CMV-specific clones were more frequent in CMV cases than villitis of unknown etiology. This bulk method cannot assign sequences to subsets or to mother or fetus.

This was the immunoSEQ v4 assay. Profiled with immunoSEQ multiplex PCR; TCRdb holds only in-frame clones, not every one. The sample includes approximately 3,000 clones, more than 60% of them seen just once. A handful of cytomegalovirus and one Toxoplasma gondii villitis placentae were included. Input material: placental tissue containing maternal and fetal cells. V is TRBV6-5 and J is TRBJ2-2; no firm D call. The sequence was obtained from a human patient with infectious villitis; the placental T cells may come from both mother and fetus. The CDR3 nucleotides read TGTGCCAGCAGTTACTCGAACACCGGGGAGCTGTTTTTT. As protein: CASSYSNTGELFF.